A single sample is the source of the 5 T cell receptor beta chains below, sequenced in a study of CD8 T cells in ankylosing spondylitis. TCRdb fed the 5' RACE reads into MiXCR, producing one record per CDR3 protein. The data contain approximately 290,000 distinct CDR3 sequences, 20% to 25% of them seen just once; the ten biggest clones take up 3.5%. Sequenced input: blood, either unsorted or a sorted T cell fraction (not recorded which). The receptors come from a female donor with ankylosing spondylitis or in good health (not recorded which).

V is TRBV18 and J is TRBJ2-7; a weak D match, TRBD1 (5 bases). The CDR3 is made up of 13 amino acids. V lost 6 bases, J lost 5 bases, and 14 bases lay in between. Germline lookup yields CDR1 KGHSH and CDR2 LQKENI. CDR3 residues: CASSFEGADEQYF. The CDR3 region has the DNA TGTGCCAGCTCTTTTGAAGGGGCCGACGAGCAGTACTTC.

This clonotype turned up a few times. The rearrangement links TRBV20-1 to TRBJ1-2, with D perhaps TRBD1 (6 bases). This CDR3 region has 13 residues. Germline V lookup: CDR1 DFQATT, CDR2 SNEGSKA (reference sequence). V lost 4 bases and J 6 bases, leaving 15 bases between the germline ends. CDR3 sequence (DNA): TGCAGTGCTACTACAGGGAAACGGGATGGCTACACCTTC. It encodes CSATTGKRDGYTF.

Only a few counts were recorded for this clonotype. The chain carries TRBV25-1 and TRBJ2-5; TRBD1 agrees at 7 bases. The germline CDR1 and CDR2 sequences are MGHDK and SYGVNS. This CDR3 has 13 amino acids. J lost 3 bases, V lost 4 bases, and 2 bases had no gene match. The CDR3 loop is CASSGDSKETQYF. The CDR3 DNA follows: TGTGCCAGCAGTGGGGACAGTAAAGAGACCCAGTACTTC.

The sample holds a few counts of this clonotype. This chain connects TRBV12-3 or TRBV12-4 to TRBJ2-5; the D gene could be TRBD1 or TRBD2 (7 bases each). Trimming shortened V by 5 bases and J by 7 bases, and 14 bases separated the two germline ends. The CDR3 extends over 13 amino acids. The CDR3: CASSLQGRGTQYF. Here the CDR3 DNA reads TGTGCCAGCAGTCTACAGGGGAGGGGGACCCAGTACTTC.

This clonotype was seen ten or more times. The chain uses TRBV29-1 and TRBJ2-1, with D perhaps assigned TRBD1 or TRBD2 (5 bases each). The CDR3 consists of 12 residues. Trimming left V 5 bases short and J 7 bases short, with 12 bases between. Germline CDR1 and CDR2: SQVTM and ANQGSEA. The CDR3 nucleotides are TGCAGCGTTCGCCGGGACGGGAATGAGCAGTTCTTC. Amino acid sequence: CSVRRDGNEQFF.